Included here is one T cell receptor beta chain sequence, with context. No antigen is known for it. The source of the sample is a study of T cell responses to AZD1222 COVID-19 vaccine. Study-wide background: The analysis combined second doses at about 4 or about 12 weeks.

Per the germline V gene, CDR1 is KGHSH and CDR2 is LQKENI. V was clipped by 2 bases and J by 7 bases, with 8 bases between them. The CDR3 sequence is 13 residues long. Study observations and caveats: Seropositive AZD1222 recipients at baseline numbered only 5 to 7. The repertoires were collected only after the peak T cell response. Spike-wide vaccine-associated CD4 TCRs dominated at 160-218 and 743-854.

Clones were sequenced by immunoSEQ multiplex PCR, and TCRdb holds only the in-frame ones, with some missing. The sample lists about 84,000 clones; 70% to 90% were seen once. The genes are TRBV18 and TRBJ1-4; D is unclear. This specimen was peripheral blood, taken on day 0 of AZD1222 vaccination. The TCR sequence derives from an adult in good health. CDR3 residues: CASSPTQSEKLFF. In DNA, the CDR3 is TGTGCCAGCTCACCAACTCAGAGTGAAAAACTGTTTTTT.